This entry describes one T cell receptor (beta chain). Its antigen remains unknown. Libraries were prepared by immunoSEQ multiplex PCR; TCRdb keeps only in-frame clonotypes and omits some of them. The sample has 150,000 to 200,000 clones; over 80% are singletons. This sample is drawn from a study of T cell responses to AZD1222 COVID-19 vaccine. Overall study results and limits: Spike-specific TCR repertoires showed rising breadth and depth after two AZD1222 doses.

V was clipped by 2 bases and J by 6 bases, with 15 bases between them. The CDR3 sequence is 15 residues long. Germline CDR1 and CDR2: MNHEY and SVGAGI. The chain uses TRBV6-5 and TRBJ2-3; TRBD2 is a possible D gene (6 bases). The receptor was isolated from an adult who received the MenACWY meningococcal vaccine as a control. Sample: peripheral blood, taken 28 days after the second dose of the MenACWY control vaccine. Here the CDR3 DNA reads TGTGCCAGCAGTTACGGGCTAGCGAGCGGGGATACGCAGTATTTT. Translated, it gives CASSYGLASGDTQYF.